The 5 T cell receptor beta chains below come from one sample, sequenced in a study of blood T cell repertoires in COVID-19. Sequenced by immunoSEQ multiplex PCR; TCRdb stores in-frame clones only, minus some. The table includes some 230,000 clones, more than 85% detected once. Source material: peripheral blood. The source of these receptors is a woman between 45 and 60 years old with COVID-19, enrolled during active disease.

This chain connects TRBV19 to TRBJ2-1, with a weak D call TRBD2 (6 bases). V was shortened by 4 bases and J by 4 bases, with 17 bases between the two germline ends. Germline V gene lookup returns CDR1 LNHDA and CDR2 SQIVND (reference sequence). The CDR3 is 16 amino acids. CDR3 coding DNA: TGTGCCAGTAGTAGAGATCGGGGGAGTAGATACAATGAGCAGTTCTTC. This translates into CASSRDRGSRYNEQFF.

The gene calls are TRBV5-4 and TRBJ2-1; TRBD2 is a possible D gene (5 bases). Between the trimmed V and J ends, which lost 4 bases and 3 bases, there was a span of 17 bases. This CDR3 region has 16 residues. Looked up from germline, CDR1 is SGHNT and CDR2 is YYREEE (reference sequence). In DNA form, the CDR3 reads TGTGCCAGCAGCCATGAGGAGCGGAACTTCTACAATGAGCAGTTCTTC. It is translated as CASSHEERNFYNEQFF.

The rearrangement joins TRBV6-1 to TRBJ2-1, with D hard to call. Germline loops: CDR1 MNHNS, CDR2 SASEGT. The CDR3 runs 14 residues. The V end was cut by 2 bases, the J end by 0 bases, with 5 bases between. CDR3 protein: CASSELSSYNEQFF. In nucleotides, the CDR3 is TGTGCCAGCAGTGAATTGAGCTCCTACAATGAGCAGTTCTTC.

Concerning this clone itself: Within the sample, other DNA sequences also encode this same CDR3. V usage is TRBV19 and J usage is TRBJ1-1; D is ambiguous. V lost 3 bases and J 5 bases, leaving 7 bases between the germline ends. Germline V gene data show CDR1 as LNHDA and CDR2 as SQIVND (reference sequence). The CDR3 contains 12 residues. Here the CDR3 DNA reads TGTGCCAGTAGTATCGGTAGAACTGAAGCTTTCTTT. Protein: CASSIGRTEAFF.

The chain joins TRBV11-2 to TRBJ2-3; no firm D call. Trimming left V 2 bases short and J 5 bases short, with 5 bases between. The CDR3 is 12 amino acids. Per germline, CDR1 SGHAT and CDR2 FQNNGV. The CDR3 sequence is CASSLNQDTQYF. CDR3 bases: TGTGCCAGCAGCTTAAATCAAGATACGCAGTATTTT.